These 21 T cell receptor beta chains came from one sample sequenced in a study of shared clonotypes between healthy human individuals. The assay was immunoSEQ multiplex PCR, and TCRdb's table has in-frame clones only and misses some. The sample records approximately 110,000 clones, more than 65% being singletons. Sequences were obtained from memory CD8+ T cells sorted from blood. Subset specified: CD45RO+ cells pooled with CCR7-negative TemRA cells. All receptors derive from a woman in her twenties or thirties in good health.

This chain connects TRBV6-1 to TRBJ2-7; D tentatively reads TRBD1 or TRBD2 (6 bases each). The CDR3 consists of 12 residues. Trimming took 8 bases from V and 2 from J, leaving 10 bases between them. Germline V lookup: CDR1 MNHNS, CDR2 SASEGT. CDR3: CASPGGTYEQYF. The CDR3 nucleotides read TGTGCCAGCCCCGGGGGCACCTACGAGCAGTACTTC.

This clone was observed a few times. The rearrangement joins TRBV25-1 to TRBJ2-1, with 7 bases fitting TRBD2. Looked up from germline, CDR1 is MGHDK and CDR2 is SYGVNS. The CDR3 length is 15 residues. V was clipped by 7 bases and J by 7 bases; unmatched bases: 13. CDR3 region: CASTPRETGYNEQFF. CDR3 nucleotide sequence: TGTGCCAGCACCCCGCGGGAGACGGGCTATAATGAGCAGTTCTTC.

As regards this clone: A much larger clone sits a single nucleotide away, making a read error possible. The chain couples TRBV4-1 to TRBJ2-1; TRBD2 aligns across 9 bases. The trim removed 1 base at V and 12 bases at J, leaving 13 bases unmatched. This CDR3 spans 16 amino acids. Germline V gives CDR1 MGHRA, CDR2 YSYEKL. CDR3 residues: CASSQVAREGLKGQFF. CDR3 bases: TGCGCCAGCAGCCAAGTCGCGCGGGAGGGTTTAAAGGGGCAGTTCTTC.

The CDR3 bases are TGTGCCAGCAGTGGACCCGGGACTCCTTCCTACGAGCAGTACTTC. Translated, it gives CASSGPGTPSYEQYF. The rearrangement uses TRBV25-1 and TRBJ2-5, with a tentative D call TRBD2 (6 bases). The end of the DNA is better explained by TRBJ2-7, so the J call may be wrong. CDR3 length: 15 amino acids. Germline V lookup: CDR1 MGHDK, CDR2 SYGVNS.

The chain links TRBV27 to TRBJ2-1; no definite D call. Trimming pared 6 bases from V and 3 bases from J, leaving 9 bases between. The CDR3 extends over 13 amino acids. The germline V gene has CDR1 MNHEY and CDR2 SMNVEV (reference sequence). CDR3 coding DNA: TGTGCCAGCAGAGACACCAACTACAATGAGCAGTTCTTC. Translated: CASRDTNYNEQFF.

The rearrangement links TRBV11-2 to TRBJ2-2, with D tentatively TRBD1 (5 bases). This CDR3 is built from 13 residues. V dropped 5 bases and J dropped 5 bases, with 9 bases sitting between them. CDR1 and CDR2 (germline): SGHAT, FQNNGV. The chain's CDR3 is CASSPGWTGELFF. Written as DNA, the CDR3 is TGTGCCAGCAGCCCAGGGTGGACCGGGGAGCTGTTTTTT.

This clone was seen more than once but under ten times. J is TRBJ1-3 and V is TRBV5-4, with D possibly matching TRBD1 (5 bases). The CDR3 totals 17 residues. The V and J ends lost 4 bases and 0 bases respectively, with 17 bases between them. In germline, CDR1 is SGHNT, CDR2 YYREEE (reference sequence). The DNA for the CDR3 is TGTGCCAGCAGCCCAACCCCCAAGGACATCTCTGGAAACACCATATATTTT. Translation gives CASSPTPKDISGNTIYF.

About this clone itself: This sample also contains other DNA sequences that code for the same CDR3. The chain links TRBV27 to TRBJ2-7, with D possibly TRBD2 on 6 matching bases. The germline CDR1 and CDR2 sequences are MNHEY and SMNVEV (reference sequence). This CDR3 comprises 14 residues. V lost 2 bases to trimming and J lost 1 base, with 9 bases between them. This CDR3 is CASSLTGTSYEQYF. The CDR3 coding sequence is TGTGCCAGCAGTTTAACCGGGACTTCCTACGAGCAGTACTTC.

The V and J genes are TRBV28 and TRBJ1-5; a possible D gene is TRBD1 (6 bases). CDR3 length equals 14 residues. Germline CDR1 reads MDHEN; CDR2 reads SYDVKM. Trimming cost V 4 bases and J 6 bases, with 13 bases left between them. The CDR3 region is CASSSGVGAQPQHF. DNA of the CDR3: TGTGCCAGCAGTTCAGGGGTTGGAGCTCAGCCCCAGCATTTT.

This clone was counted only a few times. The DNA of the CDR3 is TGTGCCAGTGGTTACATCGATCAGCCCCAGCATTTT. Its translation is CASGYIDQPQHF. The rearrangement uses TRBV19 and TRBJ1-5; D is unclear. Germline loops: CDR1 LNHDA, CDR2 SQIVND (reference sequence). V was pared by 8 bases and J by 5 bases, with 10 bases between. The CDR3 length is 12 residues.

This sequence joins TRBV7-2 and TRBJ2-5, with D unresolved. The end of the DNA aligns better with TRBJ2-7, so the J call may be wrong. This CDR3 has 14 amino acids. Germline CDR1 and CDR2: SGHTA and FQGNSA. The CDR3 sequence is CASSLIYTTYEQYF. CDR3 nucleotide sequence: TGTGCCAGCAGCTTAATATACACTACCTACGAGCAGTACTTC.

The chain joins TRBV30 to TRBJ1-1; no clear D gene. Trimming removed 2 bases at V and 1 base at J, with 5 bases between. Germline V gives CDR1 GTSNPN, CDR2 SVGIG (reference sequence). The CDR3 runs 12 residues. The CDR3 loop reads CAWSYGNTEAFF. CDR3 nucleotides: TGTGCCTGGAGTTATGGGAACACTGAAGCTTTCTTT.

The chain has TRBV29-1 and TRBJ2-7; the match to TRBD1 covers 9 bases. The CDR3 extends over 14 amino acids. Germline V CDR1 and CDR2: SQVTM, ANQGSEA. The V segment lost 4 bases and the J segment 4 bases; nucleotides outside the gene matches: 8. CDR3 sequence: CSVGGPGQGYEQYF. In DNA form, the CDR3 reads TGCAGCGTTGGGGGGCCGGGACAGGGATACGAGCAGTACTTC.

CDR3 amino acids: CASSRLVDTQYF. The CDR3 DNA is TGTGCCAGCAGTCGACTAGTAGATACGCAGTATTTT. The chain recombines TRBV28 with TRBJ2-3; the D gene is possibly TRBD2 (6 bases). V was pared by 5 bases and J by 5 bases, with 8 bases between. The CDR3 length is 12 residues. Germline CDR1 MDHEN, CDR2 SYDVKM.

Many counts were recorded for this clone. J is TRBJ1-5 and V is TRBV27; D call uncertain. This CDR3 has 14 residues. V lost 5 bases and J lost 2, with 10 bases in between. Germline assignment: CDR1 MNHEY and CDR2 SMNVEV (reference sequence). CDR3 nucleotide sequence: TGTGCCAGCAGTACCTCTGGGGGCAATCAGCCCCAGCATTTT. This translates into CASSTSGGNQPQHF.

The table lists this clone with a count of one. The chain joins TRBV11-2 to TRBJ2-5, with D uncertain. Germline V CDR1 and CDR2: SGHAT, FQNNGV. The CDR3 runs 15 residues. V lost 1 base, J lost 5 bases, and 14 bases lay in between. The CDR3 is CASSLGVALGETQYF. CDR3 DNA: TGTGCCAGCAGCTTAGGCGTGGCTCTAGGGGAGACCCAGTACTTC.

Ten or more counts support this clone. Here the CDR3 DNA reads TGTGCCAGCCGGGGGTCGGGGGCCCAGCAGTACTTC. The encoded protein is CASRGSGAQQYF. The rearrangement uses TRBV28 and TRBJ2-7; D is possibly TRBD1 or TRBD2 (6 bases each). V was trimmed by 8 bases and J by 8 bases, leaving 16 bases between them. The CDR3 totals 12 residues. Germline V gives CDR1 MDHEN, CDR2 SYDVKM.

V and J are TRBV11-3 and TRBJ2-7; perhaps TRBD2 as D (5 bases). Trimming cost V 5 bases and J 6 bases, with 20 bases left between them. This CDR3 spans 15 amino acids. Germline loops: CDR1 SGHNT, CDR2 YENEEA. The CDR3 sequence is CASSQFRRGVGEQYF. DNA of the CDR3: TGTGCCAGCAGCCAATTTAGACGGGGAGTGGGCGAGCAGTACTTC.

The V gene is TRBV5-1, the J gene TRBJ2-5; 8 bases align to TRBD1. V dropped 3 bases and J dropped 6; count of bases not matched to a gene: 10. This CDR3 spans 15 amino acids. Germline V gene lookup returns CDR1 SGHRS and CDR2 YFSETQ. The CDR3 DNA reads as TGCGCCAGCAGCTGGGCGACGGACAGGGCGAAGACCCAGTACTTC. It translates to CASSWATDRAKTQYF.

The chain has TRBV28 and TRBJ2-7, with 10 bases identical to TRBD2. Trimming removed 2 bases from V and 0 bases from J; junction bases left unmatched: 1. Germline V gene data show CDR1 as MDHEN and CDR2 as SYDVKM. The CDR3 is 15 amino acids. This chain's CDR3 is CASSLVAGGSYEQYF. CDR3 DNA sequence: TGTGCCAGCAGTTTAGTAGCGGGAGGCTCCTACGAGCAGTACTTC.

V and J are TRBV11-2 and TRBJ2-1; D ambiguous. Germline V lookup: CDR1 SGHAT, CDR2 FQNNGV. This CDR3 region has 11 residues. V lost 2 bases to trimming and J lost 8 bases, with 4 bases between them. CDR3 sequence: CASSLLDEQFF. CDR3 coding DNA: TGTGCCAGCAGCTTACTGGATGAGCAGTTCTTC.